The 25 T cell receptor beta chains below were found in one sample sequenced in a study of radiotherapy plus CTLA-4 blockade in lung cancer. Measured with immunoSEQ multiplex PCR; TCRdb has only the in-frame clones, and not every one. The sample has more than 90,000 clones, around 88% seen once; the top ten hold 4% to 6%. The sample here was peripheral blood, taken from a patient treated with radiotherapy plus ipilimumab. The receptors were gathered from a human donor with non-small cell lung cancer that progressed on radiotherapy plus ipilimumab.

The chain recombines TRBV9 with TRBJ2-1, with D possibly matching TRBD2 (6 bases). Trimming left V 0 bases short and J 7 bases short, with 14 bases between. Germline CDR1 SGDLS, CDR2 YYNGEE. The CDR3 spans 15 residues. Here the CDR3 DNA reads TGTGCCAGCAGCGTAGATCCCGGAGGGCCTAATGAGCAGTTCTTC. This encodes CASSVDPGGPNEQFF.

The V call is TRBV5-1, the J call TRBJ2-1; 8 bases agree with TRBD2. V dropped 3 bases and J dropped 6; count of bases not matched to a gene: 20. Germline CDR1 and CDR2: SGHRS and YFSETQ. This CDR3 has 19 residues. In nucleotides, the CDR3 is TGCGCCAGCAGCTACCCACGACAGGAAGTAAGCGGGAGTGGCAATGAGCAGTTCTTC. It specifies CASSYPRQEVSGSGNEQFF.

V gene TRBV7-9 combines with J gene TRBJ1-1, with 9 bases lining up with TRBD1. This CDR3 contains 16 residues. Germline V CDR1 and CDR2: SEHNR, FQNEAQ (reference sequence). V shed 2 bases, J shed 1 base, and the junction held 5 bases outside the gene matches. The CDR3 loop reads CASSLRGTGRNTEAFF. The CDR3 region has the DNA TGTGCCAGCAGCTTACGGGGGACAGGGAGGAACACTGAAGCTTTCTTT.

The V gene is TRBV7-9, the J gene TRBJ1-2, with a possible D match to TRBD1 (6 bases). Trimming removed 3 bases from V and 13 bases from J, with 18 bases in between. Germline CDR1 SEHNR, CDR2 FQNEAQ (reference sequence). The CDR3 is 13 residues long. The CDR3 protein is CASSFSGQTFFTF. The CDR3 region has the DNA TGTGCCAGCAGCTTTTCCGGACAGACATTCTTCACCTTC. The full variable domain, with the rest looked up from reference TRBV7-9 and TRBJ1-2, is DTGVSQNPRHKITKRGQNVTFRCDPISEHNRLYWYRQTLGQGPEFLTYFQNEAQLEKSRLLSDRFSAERPKGSFSTLEIQRTEQGDSAMYLCASSFSGQTFFTFGSGTRLTVV.

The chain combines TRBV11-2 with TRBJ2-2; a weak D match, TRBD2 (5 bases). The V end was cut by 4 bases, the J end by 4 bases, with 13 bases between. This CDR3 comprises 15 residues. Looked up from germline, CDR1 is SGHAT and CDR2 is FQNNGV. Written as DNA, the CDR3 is TGTGCCAGCAGCTGGCCGGGCGGGTTCACCGGGGAGCTGTTTTTT. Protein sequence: CASSWPGGFTGELFF.

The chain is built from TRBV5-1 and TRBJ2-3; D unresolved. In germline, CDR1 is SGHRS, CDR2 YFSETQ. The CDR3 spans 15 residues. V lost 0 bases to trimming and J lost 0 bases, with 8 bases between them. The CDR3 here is CASSLAAASTDTQYF. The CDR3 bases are TGCGCCAGCAGCTTGGCGGCAGCCAGCACAGATACGCAGTATTTT.

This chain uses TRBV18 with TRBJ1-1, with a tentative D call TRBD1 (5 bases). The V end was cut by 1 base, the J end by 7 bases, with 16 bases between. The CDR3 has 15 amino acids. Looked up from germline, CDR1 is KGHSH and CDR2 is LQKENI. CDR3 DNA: TGTGCCAGCTCACCACAAGGAGGGGTCGGAGGTGAAGCTTTCTTT. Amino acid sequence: CASSPQGGVGGEAFF. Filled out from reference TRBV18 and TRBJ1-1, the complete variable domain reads NAGVMQNPRHLVRRRGQEARLRCSPMKGHSHVYWYRQLPEEGLKFMVYLQKENIIDESGMPKERFSAEFPKEGPSILRIQQVVRGDSAAYFCASSPQGGVGGEAFFGQGTRLTVV.

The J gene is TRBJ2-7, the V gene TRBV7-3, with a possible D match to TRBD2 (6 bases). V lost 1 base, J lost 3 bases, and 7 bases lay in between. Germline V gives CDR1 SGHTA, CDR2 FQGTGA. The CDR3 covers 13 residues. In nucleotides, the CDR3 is TGTGCCAGCAGCTTAATCGGGGGCTACGAGCAGTACTTC. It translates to CASSLIGGYEQYF.

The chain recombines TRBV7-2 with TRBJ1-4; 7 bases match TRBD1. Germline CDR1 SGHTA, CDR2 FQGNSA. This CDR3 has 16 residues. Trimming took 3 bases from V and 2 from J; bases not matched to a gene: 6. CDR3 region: CASSFPPGQTNEKLFF. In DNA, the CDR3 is TGTGCCAGCAGCTTTCCTCCGGGACAGACTAATGAAAAACTGTTTTTT.

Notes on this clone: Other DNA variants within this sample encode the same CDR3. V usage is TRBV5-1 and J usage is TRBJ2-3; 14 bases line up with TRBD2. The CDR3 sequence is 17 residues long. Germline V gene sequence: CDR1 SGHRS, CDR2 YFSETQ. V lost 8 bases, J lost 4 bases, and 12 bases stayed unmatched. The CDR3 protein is CASTWTSGGIGADTQYF. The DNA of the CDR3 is TGCGCCAGTACCTGGACTAGCGGGGGGATAGGAGCAGATACGCAGTATTTT.

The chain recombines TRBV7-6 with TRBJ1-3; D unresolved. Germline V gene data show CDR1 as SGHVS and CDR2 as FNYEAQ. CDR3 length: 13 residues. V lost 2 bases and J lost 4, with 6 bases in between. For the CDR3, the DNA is TGTGCCAGCAGCTTAAACCGGGGAAACACCATATATTTT. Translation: CASSLNRGNTIYF.

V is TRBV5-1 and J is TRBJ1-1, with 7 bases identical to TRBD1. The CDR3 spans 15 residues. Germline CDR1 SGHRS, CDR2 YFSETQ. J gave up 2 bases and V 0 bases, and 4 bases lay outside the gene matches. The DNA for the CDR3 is TGCGCCAGCAGCTTGGCCGGGACAGATAACACTGAAGCTTTCTTT. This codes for CASSLAGTDNTEAFF.

The CDR3 reads CASSGTSAYNEQFF. CDR3 in DNA: TGTGCCAGCAGTGGGACTAGCGCCTACAATGAGCAGTTCTTC. This rearrangement joins TRBV16 to TRBJ2-1; 10 bases are shared with TRBD2. This CDR3 comprises 14 residues. The trim removed 6 bases at V and 2 bases at J, leaving 1 base unmatched. The germline V gene encodes CDR1 KGHSY and CDR2 FQNENV.

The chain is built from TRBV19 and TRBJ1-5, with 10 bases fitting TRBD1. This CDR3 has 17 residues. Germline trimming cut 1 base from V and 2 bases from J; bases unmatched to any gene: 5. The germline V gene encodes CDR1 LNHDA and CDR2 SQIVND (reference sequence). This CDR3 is CASSIGSGTGGNQPQHF. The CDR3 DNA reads TGTGCCAGTAGTATAGGATCCGGGACAGGGGGCAATCAGCCCCAGCATTTT.

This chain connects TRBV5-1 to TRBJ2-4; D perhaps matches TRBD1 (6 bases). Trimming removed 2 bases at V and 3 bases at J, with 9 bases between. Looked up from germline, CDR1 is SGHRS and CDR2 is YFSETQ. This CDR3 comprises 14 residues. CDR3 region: CASSLEDSKNIQYF. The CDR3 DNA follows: TGCGCCAGCAGCTTAGAGGACAGCAAAAACATTCAGTACTTC.

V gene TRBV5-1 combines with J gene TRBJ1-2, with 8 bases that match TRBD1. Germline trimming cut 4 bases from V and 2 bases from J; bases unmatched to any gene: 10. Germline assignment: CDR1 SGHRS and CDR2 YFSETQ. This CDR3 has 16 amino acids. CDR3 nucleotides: TGCGCCAGCAGCAGGGCTTTGGACAGGGCGAACTATGGCTACACCTTC. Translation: CASSRALDRANYGYTF.

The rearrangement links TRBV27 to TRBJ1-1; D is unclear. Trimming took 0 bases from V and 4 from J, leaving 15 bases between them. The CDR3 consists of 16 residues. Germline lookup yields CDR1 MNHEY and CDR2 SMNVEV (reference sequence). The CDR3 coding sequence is TGTGCCAGCAGTTTATCTCGCAGGAGAAGGGCCACTGAAGCTTTCTTT. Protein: CASSLSRRRRATEAFF.

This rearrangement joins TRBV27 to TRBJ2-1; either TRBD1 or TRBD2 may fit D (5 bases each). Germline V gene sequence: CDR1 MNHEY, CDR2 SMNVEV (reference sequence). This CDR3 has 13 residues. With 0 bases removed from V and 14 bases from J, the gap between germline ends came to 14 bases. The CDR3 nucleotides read TGTGCCAGCAGTTTATCGTGGGACCAAACAAAGTTCTTC. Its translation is CASSLSWDQTKFF.

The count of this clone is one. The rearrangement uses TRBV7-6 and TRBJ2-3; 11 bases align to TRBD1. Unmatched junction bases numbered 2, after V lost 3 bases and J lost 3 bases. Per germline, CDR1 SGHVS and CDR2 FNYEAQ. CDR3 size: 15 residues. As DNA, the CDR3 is TGTGCCAGCAGCTTGGGACAGGGGGGGACAGATACGCAGTATTTT. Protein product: CASSLGQGGTDTQYF.

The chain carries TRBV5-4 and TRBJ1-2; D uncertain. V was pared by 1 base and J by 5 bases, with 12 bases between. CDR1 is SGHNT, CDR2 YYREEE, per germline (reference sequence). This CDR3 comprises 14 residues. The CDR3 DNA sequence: TGTGCCAGCAGCTTGTTAGGCCTCGATTATGGCTACACCTTC. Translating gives CASSLLGLDYGYTF.

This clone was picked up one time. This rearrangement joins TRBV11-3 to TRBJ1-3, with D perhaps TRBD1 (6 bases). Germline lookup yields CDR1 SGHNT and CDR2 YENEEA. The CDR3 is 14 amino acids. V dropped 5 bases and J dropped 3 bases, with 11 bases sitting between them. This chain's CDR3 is CASSGLQGGNTIYF. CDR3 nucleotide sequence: TGTGCCAGCAGCGGATTACAGGGTGGAAACACCATATATTTT. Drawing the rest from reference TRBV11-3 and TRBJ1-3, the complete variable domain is EAGVVQSPRYKIIEKKQPVAFWCNPISGHNTLYWYLQNLGQGPELLIRYENEEAVDDSQLPKDRFSAERLKGVDSTLKIQPAELGDSAVYLCASSGLQGGNTIYFGEGSWLTVV.

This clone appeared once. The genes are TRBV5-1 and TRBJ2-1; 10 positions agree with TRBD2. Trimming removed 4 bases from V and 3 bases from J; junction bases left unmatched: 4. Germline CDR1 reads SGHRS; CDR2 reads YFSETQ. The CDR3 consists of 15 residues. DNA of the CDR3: TGCGCCAGCAGCCACGGACTAGCGGACTACAATGAGCAGTTCTTC. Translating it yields CASSHGLADYNEQFF.

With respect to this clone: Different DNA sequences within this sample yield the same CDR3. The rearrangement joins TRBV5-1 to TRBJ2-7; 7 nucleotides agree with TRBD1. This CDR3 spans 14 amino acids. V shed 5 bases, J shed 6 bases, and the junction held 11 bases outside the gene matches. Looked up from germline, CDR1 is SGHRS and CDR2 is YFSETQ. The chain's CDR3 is CASSTQGKNREQYF. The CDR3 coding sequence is TGCGCCAGCAGTACACAGGGGAAGAATCGCGAGCAGTACTTC.

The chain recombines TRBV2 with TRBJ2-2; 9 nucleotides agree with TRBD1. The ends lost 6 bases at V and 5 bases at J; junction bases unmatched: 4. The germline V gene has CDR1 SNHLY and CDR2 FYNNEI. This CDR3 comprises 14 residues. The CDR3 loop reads CASRAGTGTGELFF. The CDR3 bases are TGTGCCAGCAGAGCCGGGACAGGGACCGGGGAGCTGTTTTTT.

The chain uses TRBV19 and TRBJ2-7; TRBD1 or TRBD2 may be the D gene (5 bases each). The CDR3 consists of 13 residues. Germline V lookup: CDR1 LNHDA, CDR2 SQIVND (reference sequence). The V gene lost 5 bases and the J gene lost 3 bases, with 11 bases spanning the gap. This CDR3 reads CASSSGRGYEQYF. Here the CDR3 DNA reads TGTGCCAGTAGTTCGGGACGGGGCTACGAGCAGTACTTC.